The text below deals with one T cell receptor (beta chain). This sample is drawn from a study of shared clonotypes between healthy human individuals. From germline, CDR1 is SEHNR and CDR2 FQNEAQ (reference sequence). The CDR3 is made up of 14 amino acids. V lost 2 bases and J lost 3; bases outside the gene matches: 4. Profiled with immunoSEQ multiplex PCR; TCRdb holds only in-frame clones, not every one. The sample lists about 1.1 million clones; around 78% were seen once. Specimen: memory CD4+ T cells from PBMCs. Sample subset: CD45RA-negative fraction. The clonotype originates from a man aged 18 to 29 in good health. Some clones in this sample may be carry-over from other donors' samples. This chain joins TRBV7-9 and TRBJ2-7; 7 bases are a match to TRBD1. CDR3 coding DNA: TGTGCCAGCAGCTTAACAGGGGTAGGCTACGAGCAGTACTTC. This encodes CASSLTGVGYEQYF.